The sequence of this T cell receptor (beta chain) was determined in a study of PD-1 blockade in classical Hodgkin lymphoma. Study-wide results and limits: Newly diagnosed patients had baseline TCR diversity that was reportedly lower than that of healthy donors. Possibly reflecting disease activity or prior therapy, repertoire differences have causes that remain undefined.

Sequenced by immunoSEQ multiplex PCR; TCRdb stores in-frame clones only, minus some. The sample has about 16,000 clones, roughly 90% seen once. This CDR3 comprises 13 residues. Trimming left V 7 bases short and J 4 bases short, with 13 bases between. Germline CDR1 SQVTM, CDR2 ANQGSEA. A remark on this clone: The antigen is undetermined.

The time point denotes: newly diagnosed, previously untreated cHL patient sample. Comparison used PBMCs from newly diagnosed, untreated classical Hodgkin lymphoma. Input material: peripheral blood mononuclear cells (PBMCs). This receptor was obtained from a human donor with classical Hodgkin lymphoma. The chain has TRBV29-1 and TRBJ2-2, with TRBD2 as a possible D gene (5 bases). The chain's CDR3 is CSGCERGTGELFF. The CDR3 DNA reads TGCAGCGGATGTGAACGGGGCACCGGGGAGCTGTTTTTT.